This T cell receptor (beta chain) was retrieved from a study of T cell responses to AZD1222 COVID-19 vaccine. Germline V gene data show CDR1 as LGHDT and CDR2 as YNNKEL (reference sequence). This CDR3 has 14 amino acids. The V gene lost 2 bases and the J gene lost 2 bases, with 10 bases spanning the gap. Measured with immunoSEQ multiplex PCR; TCRdb has only the in-frame clones, and not every one. The sample has about 140,000 clones, 92% seen once; the top ten hold around 1.3%. The sequenced sample was peripheral blood, obtained on day 0 of AZD1222 vaccination. This chain uses TRBV3-1 (or the pseudogene TRBV3-2) with TRBJ2-7, with D hard to call. This sequence was found in an adult in good health. CDR3 residues: CASSQFRRPYEQYF. DNA for the CDR3: TGTGCCAGCAGCCAATTCAGACGGCCCTACGAGCAGTACTTC.